This TCR beta chain was sequenced for a study of T cells after posttransplantation cyclophosphamide. Study outcomes and limitations: After PTCy, TRB diversity resembled that of CNI/methotrexate controls. Blood and skin or GI T cell repertoires showed limited TRB overlap. Later post-transplant blood repertoires were often dominated by donor CD8+ memory clones.

This clone was recorded at least ten times. Its antigen is unidentified. Data came from immunoSEQ multiplex PCR; TCRdb stores just in-frame clones and leaves some out. This sample carries 5,000 to 5,500 clones, none of them present only once. Germline CDR1 and CDR2: ENHRY and SYGVKD. The V and J ends lost 6 bases and 6 bases, in that order; junction bases with no gene match: 10. There are 15 residues in the CDR3. A marrow graft followed busulfan-fludarabine conditioning, with cyclophosphamide on days +3 and +4. The chain employs TRBV10-3 and TRBJ1-5, with TRBD1 matching over 8 bases. Sequencing used PBMCs, obtained after allogeneic stem cell transplant with posttransplant cyclophosphamide. The TCR comes from a female patient in her 30s who received an allogeneic stem cell transplant from an unrelated donor, was CMV-positive, and had acute and chronic GVHD. Part of the T cell pool may stem from the graft donor. The CDR3 DNA is TGTGCCATCAGCGACCAGGGGGCGCGAGGTCAGCCCCAGCATTTT. Protein sequence: CAISDQGARGQPQHF.